Included here is one T cell receptor (beta chain) sequence, with context. This sample was taken from a study of blood T cell repertoires in COVID-19. Assay used: immunoSEQ multiplex PCR; TCRdb lists only in-frame clones, some missing. Here the sample spans about 79,000 clones, around nine tenths being singletons. Sequences were obtained from peripheral blood. The source is a man in his sixties or seventies with active or convalescent COVID-19.

This CDR3 reads CGANGGGSEQFF. The CDR3 nucleotides are TGTGGCGCGAACGGGGGGGGCAGTGAGCAGTTCTTC. This chain uses TRBV28 with TRBJ2-1; 8 bases are shared with TRBD2. Germline lookup yields CDR1 MDHEN and CDR2 SYDVKM. The CDR3 contains 12 residues. The full variable domain, rest sourced from reference TRBV28 and TRBJ2-1, is DVKVTQSSRYLVKRTGEKVFLECVQDMDHENMFWYRQDPGLGLRLIYFSYDVKMKEKGDIPEGYSVSREKKERFSLILESASTNQTSMYLCGANGGGSEQFFGPGTRLTVL.